The present TCR beta chain was sequenced within a study of CD8 T cells in Susac syndrome. After extraction with the RNeasy kit, about 0.5 to 1 ug of the RNA was reverse transcribed using random hexamers. An immunoSEQ multiplex PCR amplified TCR beta CDR3 over 54 Vbeta and 13 Jbeta. TCRdb recomputed calls from the immunoSEQ multiplex PCR reads with MiXCR, one row per CDR3 protein. This table holds about 440,000 distinct CDR3 sequences, approximately 85% found once. The germline V gene has CDR1 SGHDN and CDR2 FVKESK. The CDR3 covers 16 residues. The V end was cut by 6 bases, the J end by 4 bases, with 21 bases between.

The chain is built from TRBV14 and TRBJ1-1; perhaps TRBD1 as D (6 bases). This receptor was taken from a human donor with multiple sclerosis. Sequenced material: CD8+ T cells from PBMCs. CDR3 coding DNA: TGTGCCAGCAGACCCATAGAGGGGGTGAGGGTCACTGAAGCTTTCTTT. Encoded protein: CASRPIEGVRVTEAFF.